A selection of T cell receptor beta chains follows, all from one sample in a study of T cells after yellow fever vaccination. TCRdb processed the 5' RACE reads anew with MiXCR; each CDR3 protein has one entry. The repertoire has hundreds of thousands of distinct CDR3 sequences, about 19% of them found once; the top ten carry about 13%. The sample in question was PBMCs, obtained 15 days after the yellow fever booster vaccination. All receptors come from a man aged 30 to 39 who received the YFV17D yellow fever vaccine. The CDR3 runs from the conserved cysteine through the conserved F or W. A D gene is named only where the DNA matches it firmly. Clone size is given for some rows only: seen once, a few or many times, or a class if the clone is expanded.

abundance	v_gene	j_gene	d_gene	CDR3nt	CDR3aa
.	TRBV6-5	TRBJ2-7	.	TGTGCCAGCAGTTATAGCTCCGGGACCCCCTACGAGCAGTACTTC	CASSYSSGTPYEQYF
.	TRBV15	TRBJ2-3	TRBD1	TGTGCCACCAGCAGGGGCCCGGGACAGGGACGAATAACCACAGATACGCAGTATTTT	CATSRGPGQGRITTDTQYF
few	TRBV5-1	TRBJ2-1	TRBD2	TGCGCCAGCAGCGCCGGACTAGCGGTGAGCTCCTACAATGAGCAGTTCTTC	CASSAGLAVSSYNEQFF
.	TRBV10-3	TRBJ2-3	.	TGTGCCATAAGAAAGGATGATAACACAGATACGCAGTATTTT	CAIRKDDNTDTQYF
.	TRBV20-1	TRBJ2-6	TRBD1	TGCAGTGCTGCGGGACAGGCTGGGGCCAACGTCCTGACTTTC	CSAAGQAGANVLTF
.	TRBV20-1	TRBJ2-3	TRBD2	TGCAGTGCTAGCAGCCGACTAGCGGACACAGATACGCAGTATTTT	CSASSRLADTDTQYF
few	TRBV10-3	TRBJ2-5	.	TGTGCCATCAGTGCGTCCGGGGGCGAGACCCAGTACTTC	CAISASGGETQYF
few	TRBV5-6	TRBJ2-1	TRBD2	TGTGCCAGCAGCGAATCTACTAGCGGGAGTTACTATGAGCAGTTCTTC	CASSESTSGSYYEQFF
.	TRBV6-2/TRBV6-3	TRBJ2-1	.	TGTGCCAGCAGTTACTCCCAGGGGAGGTCCTACAATGAGCAGTTCTTC	CASSYSQGRSYNEQFF
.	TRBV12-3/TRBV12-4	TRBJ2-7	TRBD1	TGTGCCAGCAGTGGGACAGGGATCGGCGAGCAGTACTTC	CASSGTGIGEQYF
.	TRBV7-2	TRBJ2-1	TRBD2	TGTGCCAGCAGCTATAGCGGGAAAAATGAGCAGTTCTTC	CASSYSGKNEQFF
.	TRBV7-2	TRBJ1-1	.	TGTGCCAGCAGCTTAGATGGGTGGGGGGCTGAAGCTTTCTTT	CASSLDGWGAEAFF
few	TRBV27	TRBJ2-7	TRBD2	TGTGCCAGCAGTTTATGGGGGACTAGGTCCTACGAGCAGTACTTC	CASSLWGTRSYEQYF
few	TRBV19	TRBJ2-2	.	TGTGCCAGCCACCGCGACAGGTCCGGGGAGCTGTTTTTT	CASHRDRSGELFF
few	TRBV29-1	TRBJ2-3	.	TGCAGCGCGGGCGGCAGGGGAGATACGCAGTATTTT	CSAGGRGDTQYF
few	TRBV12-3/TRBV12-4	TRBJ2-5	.	TGTGCCAGCACCCCTAATCGGGGACTGAGTCGGGAGACCCAGTACTTC	CASTPNRGLSRETQYF
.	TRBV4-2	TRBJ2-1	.	TGTGCCAGCAGCCAAGATAAGGAGGTGGGGGTCAATGAGCAGTTCTTC	CASSQDKEVGVNEQFF
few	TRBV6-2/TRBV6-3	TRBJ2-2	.	TGTGCCAGCAGTTACTCCCGACGATCGTCGTTGGCCGGGGAGCTGTTTTTT	CASSYSRRSSLAGELFF
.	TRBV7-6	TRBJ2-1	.	TGTGCCAGCAGCTTAGAGGCAGGGGGGGCAGTCAATGAGCAGTTCTTC	CASSLEAGGAVNEQFF
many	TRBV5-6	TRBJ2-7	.	TGTGCCAGCAGCCCGACCGTCGGGGGGCTAGGCGAGCAGTACTTC	CASSPTVGGLGEQYF
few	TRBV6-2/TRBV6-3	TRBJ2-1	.	TGTGCCAGCAGTTACGGATACCAGGGGCAGTTCTTC	CASSYGYQGQFF
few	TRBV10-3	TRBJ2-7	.	TGTGCCATCAGTGAGGGGGGCAGCGTCACCTACGAGCAGTACTTC	CAISEGGSVTYEQYF
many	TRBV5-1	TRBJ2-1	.	TGCGCCAGCAGCTCCGACAGTAACAATGAGCAGTTCTTC	CASSSDSNNEQFF
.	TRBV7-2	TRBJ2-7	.	TGTGCCAGCAGCCCGCAGAGGGGGGGCGAGCAGTACTTC	CASSPQRGGEQYF
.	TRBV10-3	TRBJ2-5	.	TGTGCCATCAGTGGACAGGAAGAGACCCAGTACTTC	CAISGQEETQYF
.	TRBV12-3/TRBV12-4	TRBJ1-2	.	TGTGCCAGCAGTTTTCAGGCAGCCTATGGCTACACCTTC	CASSFQAAYGYTF
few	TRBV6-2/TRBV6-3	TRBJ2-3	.	TGTGCCAGCAGTTACTTCAGCACAGATACGCAGTATTTT	CASSYFSTDTQYF
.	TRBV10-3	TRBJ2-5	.	TGTGCCACAAGGTTCGCAGGCCAAGAGACCCAGTACTTC	CATRFAGQETQYF
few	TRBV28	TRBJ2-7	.	TGTGCCAGCAGTTTAGGGGGGACCTGGAACAACGAGCAGTACTTC	CASSLGGTWNNEQYF
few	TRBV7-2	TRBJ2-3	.	TGTGCCAGCAGCTCGAGCCCCCGGGTCAAGTTCGCAGATACGCAGTATTTT	CASSSSPRVKFADTQYF
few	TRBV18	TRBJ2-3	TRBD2	TGTGCCAGCTCACCACCTGTAGCGGGAGTGGGCACAGATACGCAGTATTTT	CASSPPVAGVGTDTQYF
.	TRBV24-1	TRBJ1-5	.	TGTGCCACCAGTGAAGATAGCAATCAGCCCCAGCATTTT	CATSEDSNQPQHF
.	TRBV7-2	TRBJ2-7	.	TGTGCCAGCAGCTTAGGGGGTAGCCTCTACGAGCAGTACTTC	CASSLGGSLYEQYF
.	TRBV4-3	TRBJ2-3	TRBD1	TGCGCCAGCAGCCAAGAATGGGGGCAGGGGGTTGGGTATTTT	CASSQEWGQGVGYF
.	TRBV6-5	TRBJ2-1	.	TGTGCCAGCAGTGACAGGAACAATGAGCAGTTCTTC	CASSDRNNEQFF
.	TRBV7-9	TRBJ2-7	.	TGTGCCAGCAGCTTAATCAGCAGGGGCGACGAGCAGTACTTC	CASSLISRGDEQYF
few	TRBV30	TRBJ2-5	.	TGTGCCTGGAGTATAACCTCTCTTTTCCGGGACACCCGAACCCAGTACTTC	CAWSITSLFRDTRTQYF
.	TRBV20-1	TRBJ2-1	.	TGCAGTGCGACGGCGGCCTATGAGCAGTTCTTC	CSATAAYEQFF
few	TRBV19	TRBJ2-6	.	TGTGCCAGTACAGGGCCTGGGGCCAACGTCCTGACTTTC	CASTGPGANVLTF
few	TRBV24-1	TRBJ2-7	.	TGTGCCACCAGTGATTCCGGGAGTACCTACGAGCAGTACTTC	CATSDSGSTYEQYF
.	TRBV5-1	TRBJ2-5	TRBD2	TGCGCCAGCAGCTTCAGCGGGAGAACGGAAGAGACCCAGTACTTC	CASSFSGRTEETQYF
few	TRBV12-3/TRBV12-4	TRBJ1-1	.	TGTGCCAGCAATTCAGTGAACACTGAAGCTTTCTTT	CASNSVNTEAFF
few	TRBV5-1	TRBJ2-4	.	TGCGCCAGCAGCTCTCTTCGGGACCAGGGCATTCAGTACTTC	CASSSLRDQGIQYF
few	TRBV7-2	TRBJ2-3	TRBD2	TGTGCCAGCAGCTTTCCAAGCGGGAGGGTCCTCGATACGCAGTATTTT	CASSFPSGRVLDTQYF
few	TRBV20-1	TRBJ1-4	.	TGCAGTGCTCACCTTGACAGCCCTAATGAAAAACTGTTTTTT	CSAHLDSPNEKLFF